The 18 T cell receptor beta chains given below trace back to one sample, sequenced in a study of cytomegalovirus exposure and HLA in healthy donors. The PCR made use of 60 Vbeta and 13 Jbeta primers. Profiled with immunoSEQ multiplex PCR; TCRdb holds only in-frame clones, not every one. This listing includes under 150,000 clones. Source material: PBMCs. The origin of the receptors is a woman aged 55 to 70 in good health and CMV-seronegative.

CDR3 residues: CASSQTTGFGEKLFF. The CDR3 region has the DNA TGCGCCAGCAGCCAAACGACAGGGTTTGGGGAAAAACTGTTTTTT. The gene calls are TRBV4-1 and TRBJ1-4, with TRBD1 matching 7 bases. CDR3 length: 15 amino acids. V shed 2 bases and J 8 bases; nucleotides not matched to a gene: 8. Looked up from germline, CDR1 is MGHRA and CDR2 is YSYEKL.

The CDR3 reads CASSSPGDPANYGYTF. CDR3 bases: TGTGCCAGCAGTTCTCCAGGGGACCCCGCTAACTATGGCTACACCTTC. The chain is built from TRBV28 and TRBJ1-2; maybe TRBD1 (6 bases). In germline, CDR1 is MDHEN, CDR2 SYDVKM. Trimming removed 4 bases at V and 0 bases at J, with 15 bases between. This CDR3 region has 16 residues.

This chain joins TRBV2 and TRBJ1-2; the match to TRBD1 covers 7 bases. V shed 1 base, J shed 8 bases, and the junction held 10 bases outside the gene matches. Germline V CDR1 and CDR2: SNHLY, FYNNEI. CDR3 length: 15 residues. This chain's CDR3 is CASSEGQGGMGGYTF. Here the CDR3 DNA reads TGTGCCAGCAGTGAAGGACAGGGAGGAATGGGAGGCTACACCTTC.

The chain employs TRBV11-2 and TRBJ1-6; 7 bases fit TRBD1. Per the germline V gene, CDR1 is SGHAT and CDR2 is FQNNGV. The V and J ends lost 2 bases and 10 bases, in that order; junction bases with no gene match: 14. CDR3 length equals 17 residues. The CDR3 nucleotides are TGTGCCAGCAGCTTATCGGGCAGGGGGAACAGAAACTCACCCCTCCACTTT. The encoded protein is CASSLSGRGNRNSPLHF.

This chain links TRBV19 with TRBJ2-5; D perhaps matches TRBD2 (5 bases). CDR1 LNHDA and CDR2 SQIVND come from the germline V gene (reference sequence). This CDR3 has 15 residues. V was trimmed by 5 bases and J by 2 bases, leaving 15 bases between them. The CDR3: CASSVAGQLQETQYF. The CDR3 DNA reads TGTGCCAGTAGTGTCGCGGGCCAGCTGCAAGAGACCCAGTACTTC.

The rearrangement links TRBV6-5 to TRBJ1-3; 7 nucleotides align to TRBD1. V lost 2 bases, J lost 5 bases, and 3 bases stayed unmatched. Germline loops: CDR1 MNHEY, CDR2 SVGAGI. The CDR3 loop spans 14 amino acids. CDR3 DNA sequence: TGTGCCAGCAGTTACGGAGGGGGCCGAAACACCATATATTTT. Translating gives CASSYGGGRNTIYF.

The V call is TRBV27, the J call TRBJ1-3; 7 bases are a match to TRBD1. The CDR3 has 15 amino acids. Germline CDR1 reads MNHEY; CDR2 reads SMNVEV (reference sequence). The ends lost 4 bases at V and 4 bases at J; junction bases unmatched: 7. The CDR3 reads CASSSTGFLGNTIYF. The CDR3 nucleotides read TGTGCCAGCAGTTCGACAGGGTTTTTAGGAAACACCATATATTTT.

The rearrangement joins TRBV7-2 to TRBJ1-1, with no clear D. The CDR3 loop spans 13 amino acids. V was shortened by 2 bases and J by 10 bases, with 14 bases between the two germline ends. Germline CDR1 and CDR2: SGHTA and FQGNSA. The CDR3 nucleotides read TGTGCCAGCAGCTTAAGAGGAAAAGATCGAGCTTTCTTT. It encodes CASSLRGKDRAFF.

V usage is TRBV14 and J usage is TRBJ1-1, with D uncertain. CDR3 length equals 13 residues. Per the germline V gene, CDR1 is SGHDN and CDR2 is FVKESK. V lost 0 bases, J lost 7 bases, and 9 bases lay in between. CDR3 amino acids: CASSQDDSDEAFF. For the CDR3, the DNA is TGTGCCAGCAGCCAAGATGATTCAGATGAAGCTTTCTTT. Looking up the rest from reference TRBV14 and TRBJ1-1 gives the full variable domain: EAGVTQFPSHSVIEKGQTVTLRCDPISGHDNLYWYRRVMGKEIKFLLHFVKESKQDESGMPNNRFLAERTGGTYSTLKVQPAELEDSGVYFCASSQDDSDEAFFGQGTRLTVV.

Comments on this clone: One end of the junction does not line up with germline, which may come from a read error. This sequence joins TRBV6-1 and TRBJ2-2; D is possibly TRBD2 (6 bases). The CDR3 loop spans 17 amino acids. Germline CDR1 and CDR2: MNHNS and SASEGT. The CDR3 loop is CASSEAPAGWNTRELFF. Here the CDR3 DNA reads TGTGCCAGCAGTGAAGCGCCGGCGGGATGGAACACCAGGGAGCTGTTTTTT.

This chain joins TRBV2 and TRBJ1-3; TRBD1 is a possible D gene (6 bases). Per germline, CDR1 SNHLY and CDR2 FYNNEI. V dropped 8 bases and J dropped 0 bases, with 14 bases sitting between them. There are 15 residues in the CDR3. For the CDR3, the DNA is TGTGCCAGCCAGGGACAAATCGACTCTGGAAACACCATATATTTT. This translates into CASQGQIDSGNTIYF. Full variable domain (missing parts from reference TRBV2 and TRBJ1-3): EPEVTQTPSHQVTQMGQEVILRCVPISNHLYFYWYRQILGQKVEFLVSFYNNEISEKSEIFDDQFSVERPDGSNFTLKIRSTKLEDSAMYFCASQGQIDSGNTIYFGEGSWLTVV.

The rearrangement links TRBV11-3 to TRBJ2-5; 7 bases are shared with TRBD2. The closer fit of TRBJ2-7 to the DNA end suggests the J call may be wrong. The CDR3 has 13 amino acids. Germline-derived CDR1 and CDR2 are SGHNT and YENEEA. In DNA, the CDR3 is TGTGCCAGCAGCCCGGGGGGAACCTACGAGCAGTACTTC. Protein sequence: CASSPGGTYEQYF.

V gene TRBV19 combines with J gene TRBJ1-5; 10 positions agree with TRBD1. The V gene end was trimmed by 2 bases and the J gene end by 0 bases; junction bases not matched to a gene: 4. CDR1 LNHDA and CDR2 SQIVND come from the germline V gene (reference sequence). The CDR3 is 17 amino acids. The CDR3 region has the DNA TGTGCCAGTAGTATAAGTGGGACAGGGGATAGCAATCAGCCCCAGCATTTT. It translates to CASSISGTGDSNQPQHF.

The chain combines TRBV10-3 with TRBJ1-6, with 10 bases fitting TRBD1. The CDR3 consists of 17 residues. The trim removed 6 bases at V and 0 bases at J, leaving 5 bases unmatched. Germline V gene lookup returns CDR1 ENHRY and CDR2 SYGVKD. The CDR3: CAIRGTGVNSYNSPLHF. The CDR3 bases are TGTGCCATCAGGGGGACAGGGGTGAACTCCTATAATTCACCCCTCCACTTT.

The genes are TRBV7-2 and TRBJ1-3; D is possibly TRBD1 (6 bases). The CDR3 consists of 16 residues. V shed 6 bases and J shed 0 bases, with 15 bases lying between them. Germline CDR1 SGHTA, CDR2 FQGNSA. CDR3 in amino acids: CASRSGRGYSGNTIYF. In nucleotides, the CDR3 is TGTGCCAGCAGATCGGGCAGGGGATACTCTGGAAACACCATATATTTT.

V usage is TRBV27 and J usage is TRBJ2-2; D gene ambiguous. Trimming stripped 0 bases from V and 4 bases from J, with 6 bases between. The germline gives CDR1 MNHEY, CDR2 SMNVEV (reference sequence). The CDR3 loop spans 14 amino acids. DNA for the CDR3: TGTGCCAGCAGTTTATCGGGCAGCACCGGGGAGCTGTTTTTT. It translates to CASSLSGSTGELFF.

The chain couples TRBV27 to TRBJ1-1; D is possibly TRBD1 (5 bases). The V and J ends lost 7 bases and 4 bases respectively, with 13 bases between them. The CDR3 length is 13 residues. Germline CDR1 reads MNHEY; CDR2 reads SMNVEV (reference sequence). The CDR3 DNA reads as TGTGCCAGCATCGATGGGGCGCGCACTGAAGCTTTCTTT. Translation gives CASIDGARTEAFF.

The J gene is TRBJ2-3, the V gene TRBV4-2; weak D call: TRBD1 (6 bases). Germline CDR1 LGHNA, CDR2 YNFKEQ. Between the trimmed V and J ends, which lost 8 bases and 4 bases, there was a span of 16 bases. The CDR3 totals 14 residues. The CDR3, as DNA: TGTGCCAGCTCCCTCGGTGAGGGGGCAGATACGCAGTATTTT. It codes for CASSLGEGADTQYF.